This is a list of T cell receptor beta chains from one sample in a study of blood T cell repertoires in COVID-19. Measured with immunoSEQ multiplex PCR; TCRdb has only the in-frame clones, and not every one. The repertoire holds more than 300,000 clones, 88% seen once, with more than 0.95% in the top ten. The sequenced sample was PBMCs or T cells enriched from blood (not recorded which). Receptor source: a woman between 18 and 29 years old who had recovered from COVID-19. The CDR3 runs from the conserved cysteine through the conserved F or W. The D gene is left open where the match is weak. The size field is filled for only some rows; it gives once, few, many or a size class.

D	size	V	J	DNA	CDR3
TRBD2	NA	TRBV7-9	TRBJ2-7	TGTGCCAGCAGCTTGGGAGCGGGGTCCCACGAGCAGTACTTC	CASSLGAGSHEQYF
NA	NA	TRBV9	TRBJ2-1	TGTGCCAGCAGCGTTGGACAGTCCAATGAGCAGTTCTTC	CASSVGQSNEQFF
TRBD1	once	TRBV4-1	TRBJ1-4	TGCGCCAGCAGCCTCCGACAGGGGGAAAATGAAAAACTGTTTTTT	CASSLRQGENEKLFF
NA	NA	TRBV5-1	TRBJ1-1	TGCGCCACCCGTGAGACAGTTAACTTGAACACTGAAGCTTTCTTT	CATRETVNLNTEAFF
TRBD1	NA	TRBV30	TRBJ1-1	TGTGCCTGGAGTAGGACAGGGAGCACTGAAGCTTTCTTT	CAWSRTGSTEAFF
TRBD1	few	TRBV11-2	TRBJ2-6	TGTGCCAGCAGCCTCACGGGACAGGGGTTTTGGAGGGCCAACGTCCTGACTTTC	CASSLTGQGFWRANVLTF
NA	NA	TRBV21-1	TRBJ2-1	TGTGCCAGCAGCAAAGGGGCGGGTGTGACGTACAATGAGCAGTTCTTC	CASSKGAGVTYNEQFF
NA	once	TRBV18	TRBJ1-5	TGTGCCAGCTCCGCCGGGACACCTTATAGCAATCAGCCCCAGCATTTT	CASSAGTPYSNQPQHF
NA	NA	TRBV30	TRBJ2-7	TGTGCCTGGAGTGTAGGGCAGGGATCCTACGAGCAGTACTTC	CAWSVGQGSYEQYF
TRBD1	NA	TRBV27	TRBJ1-2	TGTGCCAGCAGTGCCGACAGGGGCACCTATGGCTACACCTTC	CASSADRGTYGYTF
NA	NA	TRBV3-1/TRBV3-2	TRBJ2-3	TGTGCCAGCAGCCTTAGTTCACTAGCGACAGGCGGCACAGATACGCAGTATTTT	CASSLSSLATGGTDTQYF
TRBD1	NA	TRBV7-3	TRBJ2-7	TGTGCCAGCAGCTTATTCCAGGGGGCCTACGAGCAGTACTTC	CASSLFQGAYEQYF
NA	once	TRBV10-3	TRBJ1-1	TGTGCCATCAGTGAGTCGGGGAGGAACACTGAAGCTTTCTTT	CAISESGRNTEAFF
NA	NA	TRBV6-5	TRBJ2-1	TGTGCCAGCAGACTGATCAATGAGCAGTTCTTC	CASRLINEQFF
TRBD1	few	TRBV5-5	TRBJ1-1	TGTGCCAGCAGCGATGGGACAGGAATGAACACTGAAGCTTTCTTT	CASSDGTGMNTEAFF
NA	few	TRBV10-3	TRBJ1-1	TGTGCCATCAAAACTATGTTCTCTCCGAACACTGAAGCTTTCTTT	CAIKTMFSPNTEAFF
NA	NA	TRBV9	TRBJ1-6	TGTGCCAGCAGCGTAGAGGGGGAGGGTTCACCCCTCCACTTT	CASSVEGEGSPLHF
NA	NA	TRBV6-5	TRBJ1-2	TGTGCCAGCAGACTAGACAGCTACACCTTC	CASRLDSYTF
NA	NA	TRBV7-8	TRBJ1-2	TGTGCCAGCAGCTTAGCGAGGGTGCGGGGCTACACCTTC	CASSLARVRGYTF
NA	NA	TRBV6-5	TRBJ2-7	TGTGCCAGCAGCGCGGATGGAGACCCCTACGAGCAGTACTTC	CASSADGDPYEQYF
TRBD2	NA	TRBV7-8	TRBJ2-1	TGTGCCAGCAGCCTTTCCGGGGGGGCCAGGAATGAGCAGTTCTTC	CASSLSGGARNEQFF
NA	NA	TRBV5-6	TRBJ2-3	TGTGCCAGCAGCTTAACTGATAGAGATACGCAGTATTTT	CASSLTDRDTQYF
TRBD1	NA	TRBV4-3	TRBJ1-2	TGCGCCAGCAGCCATGGGACAGGGGTGGATGGCTACACCTTC	CASSHGTGVDGYTF
TRBD2	NA	TRBV15	TRBJ2-1	TGTGCCACCAGATCGGGGGGGAACTCCTACAATGAGCAGTTCTTC	CATRSGGNSYNEQFF
NA	NA	TRBV7-8	TRBJ1-6	TGTGCCAGCAGCTTATCGGGGGGGCGGGGTTCACCCCTCCACTTT	CASSLSGGRGSPLHF
NA	NA	TRBV6-2/TRBV6-3	TRBJ1-1	TGTGCCAGCAGTTACAGCGTGGGCACTGAAGCTTTCTTT	CASSYSVGTEAFF
NA	NA	TRBV5-1	TRBJ2-2	TGCGCCAGCAGCTTCCCAGGGAACACCGGGGAGCTGTTTTTT	CASSFPGNTGELFF
TRBD1	NA	TRBV5-1	TRBJ1-3	TGCGCCAGCAGCTCTGGACAGGCAGGAAACACCATATATTTT	CASSSGQAGNTIYF
TRBD1	NA	TRBV3-1/TRBV3-2	TRBJ2-7	TGTGCCAGCAGCCGACAGGGGACCTACGAGCAGTACTTC	CASSRQGTYEQYF
TRBD1	NA	TRBV12-3/TRBV12-4	TRBJ1-2	TGTGCCAGCATGGACAGGTACAATGGCTACACCTTC	CASMDRYNGYTF
TRBD1	NA	TRBV4-1	TRBJ2-2	TGCGCCAGCACGGACAGGGATCCCACCGGGGAGCTGTTTTTT	CASTDRDPTGELFF
TRBD1	NA	TRBV12-3/TRBV12-4	TRBJ1-1	TGTGCCAGCCGAGGGACAGATAACACTGAAGCTTTCTTT	CASRGTDNTEAFF
TRBD1	NA	TRBV11-3	TRBJ2-1	TGTGCCAGCAGCCCCATTGTCGGGACAGGGGCCTACAATGAGCAGTTCTTC	CASSPIVGTGAYNEQFF
TRBD1	once	TRBV13	TRBJ2-7	TGTGCCAGCAGCCCTCGACAGGGGGCCTACGAGCAGTACTTC	CASSPRQGAYEQYF
NA	NA	TRBV5-1	TRBJ2-7	TGCGCCAGCAGCTTGGCTTCCACTGATTCGACCTACGAGCAGTACTTC	CASSLASTDSTYEQYF
NA	NA	TRBV3-1/TRBV3-2	TRBJ2-3	TGTGCCAGCAGCCAAGAGGTTGGGCGGGCATACACAGATACGCAGTATTTT	CASSQEVGRAYTDTQYF
NA	once	TRBV7-2	TRBJ2-3	TGTGCCAGCAGCTTGGGAGGGGGGGCAGATACGCAGTATTTT	CASSLGGGADTQYF
NA	NA	TRBV27	TRBJ1-5	TGTGCCAGCAGTTTAGGACGTCCGGGAGGGCGCAATCAGCCCCAGCATTTT	CASSLGRPGGRNQPQHF
TRBD1	NA	TRBV5-5	TRBJ1-4	TGTGCCAGCAGGCGCAGGGGGGCGGTCGAAGAAAAACTGTTTTTT	CASRRRGAVEEKLFF
TRBD2	few	TRBV5-4	TRBJ2-3	TGTGCCAGCAGTTCCGGGACTAGCGGCTCCACAGATACGCAGTATTTT	CASSSGTSGSTDTQYF